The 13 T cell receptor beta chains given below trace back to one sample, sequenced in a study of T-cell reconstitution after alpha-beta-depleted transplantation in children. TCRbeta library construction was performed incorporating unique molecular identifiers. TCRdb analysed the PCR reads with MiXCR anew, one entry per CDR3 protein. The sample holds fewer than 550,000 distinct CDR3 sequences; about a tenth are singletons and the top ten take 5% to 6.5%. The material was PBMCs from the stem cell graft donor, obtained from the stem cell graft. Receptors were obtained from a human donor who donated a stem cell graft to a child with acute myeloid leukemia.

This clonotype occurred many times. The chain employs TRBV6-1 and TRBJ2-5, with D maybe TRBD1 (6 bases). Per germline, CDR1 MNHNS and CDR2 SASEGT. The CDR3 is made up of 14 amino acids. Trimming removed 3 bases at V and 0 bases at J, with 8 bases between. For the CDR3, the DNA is TGTGCCAGCAGTGACTGGACAGACCAAGAGACCCAGTACTTC. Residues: CASSDWTDQETQYF.

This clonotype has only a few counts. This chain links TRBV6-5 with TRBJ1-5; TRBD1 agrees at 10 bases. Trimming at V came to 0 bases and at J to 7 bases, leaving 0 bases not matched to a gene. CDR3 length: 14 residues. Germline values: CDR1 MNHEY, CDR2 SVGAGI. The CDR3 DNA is TGTGCCAGCAGTTACTCGGGACAGGGGCAGCCCCAGCATTTT. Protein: CASSYSGQGQPQHF.

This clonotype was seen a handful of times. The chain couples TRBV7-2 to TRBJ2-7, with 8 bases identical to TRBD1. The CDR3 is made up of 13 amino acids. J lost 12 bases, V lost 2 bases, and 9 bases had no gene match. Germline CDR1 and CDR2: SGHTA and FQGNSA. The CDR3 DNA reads TGTGCCAGCAGCTTAACAAGACAGGGGTTACCGTACTTC. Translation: CASSLTRQGLPYF.

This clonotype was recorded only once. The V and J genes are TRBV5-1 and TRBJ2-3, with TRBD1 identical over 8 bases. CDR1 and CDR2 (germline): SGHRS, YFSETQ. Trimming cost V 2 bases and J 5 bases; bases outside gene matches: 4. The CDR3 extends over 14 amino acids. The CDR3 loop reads CASSFGQGRDTQYF. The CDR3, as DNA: TGCGCCAGCAGCTTCGGACAGGGAAGAGATACGCAGTATTTT.

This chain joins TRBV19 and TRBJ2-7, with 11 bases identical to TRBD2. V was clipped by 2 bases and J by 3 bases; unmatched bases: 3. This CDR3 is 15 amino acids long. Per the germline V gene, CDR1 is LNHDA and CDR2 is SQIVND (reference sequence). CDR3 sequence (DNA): TGTGCCAGTAGTATACGTGGGACTAGCGGCTACGAGCAGTACTTC. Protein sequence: CASSIRGTSGYEQYF. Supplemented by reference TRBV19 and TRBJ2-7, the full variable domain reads DGGITQSPKYLFRKEGQNVTLSCEQNLNHDAMYWYRQDPGQGLRLIYYSQIVNDFQKGDIAEGYSVSREKKESFPLTVTSAQKNPTAFYLCASSIRGTSGYEQYFGPGTRLTVT.

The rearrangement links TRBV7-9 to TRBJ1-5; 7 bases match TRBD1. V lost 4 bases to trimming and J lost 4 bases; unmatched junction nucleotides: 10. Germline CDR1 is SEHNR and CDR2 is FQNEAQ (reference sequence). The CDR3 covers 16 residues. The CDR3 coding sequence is TGTGCCAGCAGCTCATCGTCAGGGGGTCGGAATCAGCCCCAGCATTTT. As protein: CASSSSSGGRNQPQHF.

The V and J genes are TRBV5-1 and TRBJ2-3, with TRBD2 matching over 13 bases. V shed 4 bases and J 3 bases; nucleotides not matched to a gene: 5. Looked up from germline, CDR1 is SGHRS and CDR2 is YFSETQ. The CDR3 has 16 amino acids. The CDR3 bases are TGCGCCAGCAGCGGGACTAGCGGGGTTGGTACAGATACGCAGTATTTT. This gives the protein CASSGTSGVGTDTQYF.

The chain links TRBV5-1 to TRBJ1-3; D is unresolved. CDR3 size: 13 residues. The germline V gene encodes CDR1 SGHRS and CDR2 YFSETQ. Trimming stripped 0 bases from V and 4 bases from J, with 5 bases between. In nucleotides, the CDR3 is TGCGCCAGCAGCTTGGCCTTCGGAAACACCATATATTTT. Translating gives CASSLAFGNTIYF.

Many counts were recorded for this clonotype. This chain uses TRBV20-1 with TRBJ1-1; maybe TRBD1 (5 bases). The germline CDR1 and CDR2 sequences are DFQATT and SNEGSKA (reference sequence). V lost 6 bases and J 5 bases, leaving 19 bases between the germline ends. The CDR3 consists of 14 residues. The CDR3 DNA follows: TGCAGTGCCAAGCCTGGGGGAGCTGGGACTGAAGCTTTCTTT. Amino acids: CSAKPGGAGTEAFF.

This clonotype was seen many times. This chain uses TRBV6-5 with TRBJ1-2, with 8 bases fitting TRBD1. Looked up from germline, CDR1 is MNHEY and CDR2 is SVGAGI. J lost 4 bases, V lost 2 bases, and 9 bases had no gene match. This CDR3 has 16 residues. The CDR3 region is CASSYGPGGRGYGYTF. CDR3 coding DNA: TGTGCCAGCAGTTACGGCCCAGGGGGCAGGGGCTATGGCTACACCTTC.

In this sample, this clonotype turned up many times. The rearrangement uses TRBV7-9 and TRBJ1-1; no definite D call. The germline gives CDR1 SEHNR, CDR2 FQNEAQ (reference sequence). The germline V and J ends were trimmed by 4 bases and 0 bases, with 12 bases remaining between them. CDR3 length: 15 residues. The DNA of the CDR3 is TGTGCCAGCAGCTCACAGACAAATATGAACACTGAAGCTTTCTTT. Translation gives CASSSQTNMNTEAFF.

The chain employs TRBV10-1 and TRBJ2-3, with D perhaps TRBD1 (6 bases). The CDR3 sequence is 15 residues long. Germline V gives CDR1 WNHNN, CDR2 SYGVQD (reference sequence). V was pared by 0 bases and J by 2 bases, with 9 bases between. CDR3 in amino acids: CASSESWTVTDTQYF. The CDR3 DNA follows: TGCGCCAGCAGTGAGTCCTGGACAGTCACAGATACGCAGTATTTT.

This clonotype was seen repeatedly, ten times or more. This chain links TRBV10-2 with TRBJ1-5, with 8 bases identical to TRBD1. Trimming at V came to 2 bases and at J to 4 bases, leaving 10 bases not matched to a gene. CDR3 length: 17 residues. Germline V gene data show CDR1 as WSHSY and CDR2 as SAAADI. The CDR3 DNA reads TGCGCCAGCAGTGAGAGGCAGGGGGCCTTGGGGAATCAGCCCCAGCATTTT. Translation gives CASSERQGALGNQPQHF.